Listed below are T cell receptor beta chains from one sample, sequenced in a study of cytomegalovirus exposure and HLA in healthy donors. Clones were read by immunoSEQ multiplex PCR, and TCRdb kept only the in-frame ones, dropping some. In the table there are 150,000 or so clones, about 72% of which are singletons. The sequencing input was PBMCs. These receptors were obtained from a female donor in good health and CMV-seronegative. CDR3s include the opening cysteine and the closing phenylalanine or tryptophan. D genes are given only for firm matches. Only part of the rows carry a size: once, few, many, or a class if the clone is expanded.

DNA: TGTGCCAGCAGCTCTACAGGGAACGAGCAGTACTTC; CDR3: CASSSTGNEQYF; D: NA; J: TRBJ2-7; V: TRBV11-2; size: NA
DNA: TGCGCCAGTGCTACCAACGCGAACACCGGGGAGCTGTTTTTT; CDR3: CASATNANTGELFF; D: NA; J: TRBJ2-2; V: TRBV5-1; size: NA
DNA: TGTGCCAGCAGGAGGGGGACAGGCGATGAAAAACTGTTTTTT; CDR3: CASRRGTGDEKLFF; D: TRBD1; J: TRBJ1-4; V: TRBV2; size: NA
DNA: TGTGCCAGCAGTCAGGGGCAGGGTAAGGATACGCAGTATTTT; CDR3: CASSQGQGKDTQYF; D: NA; J: TRBJ2-3; V: TRBV9; size: NA
DNA: TGCGCCAGCAGCCATCCGGGACAGGGGGCGAGCAATCAGCCCCAGCATTTT; CDR3: CASSHPGQGASNQPQHF; D: TRBD1; J: TRBJ1-5; V: TRBV4-1; size: once
DNA: TGTGCCAGCGGACTAGCGGGACACGGGGAGCTGTTTTTT; CDR3: CASGLAGHGELFF; D: TRBD2; J: TRBJ2-2; V: TRBV2; size: NA
DNA: TGCGCCAGCTACCCCCGGGACAGGGTCTCCGAGCAGTACTTC; CDR3: CASYPRDRVSEQYF; D: TRBD1; J: TRBJ2-7; V: TRBV5-1; size: NA
DNA: TGTGCCAGCAGCTTAGGGAGGTTGGGACTAGCGGGAGGGCCCTGGGAGACCCAGTACTTC; CDR3: CASSLGRLGLAGGPWETQYF; D: TRBD2; J: TRBJ2-5; V: TRBV7-8; size: NA
DNA: TGTGCCAGCTCACCGGCAGATTCCTACGAGCAGTACTTC; CDR3: CASSPADSYEQYF; D: NA; J: TRBJ2-7; V: TRBV18; size: once
DNA: TGTGCCAGCAGCCAAGATAGGCAGGGGGCAATTGACTACACCTTC; CDR3: CASSQDRQGAIDYTF; D: TRBD1; J: TRBJ1-2; V: TRBV4-2; size: NA
DNA: TGTGCCAGAAGCTTCCCCTACAGGGGCAATGGCTACACCTTC; CDR3: CARSFPYRGNGYTF; D: TRBD1; J: TRBJ1-2; V: TRBV5-3; size: once
DNA: TGCAGCGTCAGGACACGGAACACCGGGGAGCTGTTTTTT; CDR3: CSVRTRNTGELFF; D: NA; J: TRBJ2-2; V: TRBV29-1; size: few
DNA: TGCGCCAGCAGCTTGGGATTTGGGGACATCACTGAAGCTTTCTTT; CDR3: CASSLGFGDITEAFF; D: NA; J: TRBJ1-1; V: TRBV5-1; size: NA
DNA: TGTGCCAGCAGCCTGTATACTAGTTACATTCAGTACTTC; CDR3: CASSLYTSYIQYF; D: NA; J: TRBJ2-4; V: TRBV7-8; size: NA
DNA: TGTGCCAGCAGTTTAGGGGGACTAGCGGGAGGGATCTCCTACGAGCAGTACTTC; CDR3: CASSLGGLAGGISYEQYF; D: TRBD2; J: TRBJ2-7; V: TRBV28; size: NA
DNA: TGTGCCATCAGCCACACAGGTGCCCCTGAAAAACTGTTTTTT; CDR3: CAISHTGAPEKLFF; D: NA; J: TRBJ1-4; V: TRBV10-3; size: NA
DNA: TGCGCCAGCAGCTTGGGACTAGCGGAGACCCAGTACTTC; CDR3: CASSLGLAETQYF; D: TRBD2; J: TRBJ2-5; V: TRBV5-1; size: once
DNA: TGTGCCAGTATCAACACCTCTTCTGGGGCCAACGTCCTGACTTTC; CDR3: CASINTSSGANVLTF; D: NA; J: TRBJ2-6; V: TRBV19; size: NA
DNA: TGTGCCATCAGTGAGGGACAGGGCTACGAGCAGTACTTC; CDR3: CAISEGQGYEQYF; D: TRBD1; J: TRBJ2-7; V: TRBV10-3; size: many
DNA: TGTGCCAGTAGTCCAACCCCCCGTACGGACTATGGCTACACCTTC; CDR3: CASSPTPRTDYGYTF; D: NA; J: TRBJ1-2; V: TRBV19; size: NA
DNA: TGTGCCAGCAGTTACCCGCCTACTAGCGGCTACGAGCAGTACTTC; CDR3: CASSYPPTSGYEQYF; D: TRBD2; J: TRBJ2-7; V: TRBV6-6; size: once
DNA: TGTGCCAGCAGCTTAGGGGACTTCGGTGGCGGGCAGTTCTTC; CDR3: CASSLGDFGGGQFF; D: NA; J: TRBJ2-1; V: TRBV7-9; size: NA
DNA: TGTGCCAGCTCACCCCCCGGGGGGTCGGGACAGCCCCAGCATTTT; CDR3: CASSPPGGSGQPQHF; D: NA; J: TRBJ1-5; V: TRBV18; size: NA
DNA: TGCGCCAGCAGCCAAGTGGGAGAGAGTGGCTACACCTTC; CDR3: CASSQVGESGYTF; D: NA; J: TRBJ1-2; V: TRBV4-1; size: NA
DNA: TGCGCCAGCAGCTCGAGGACGAGCAGGGGGAATGAGCAGTTCTTC; CDR3: CASSSRTSRGNEQFF; D: TRBD1; J: TRBJ2-1; V: TRBV5-1; size: NA
DNA: TGTGCCAGCAGCCGGGGGGGGACTTGGGGGGACATTCAGTACTTC; CDR3: CASSRGGTWGDIQYF; D: TRBD2; J: TRBJ2-4; V: TRBV7-2; size: few
DNA: TGTGCCATCAGTGCATGGGGACAGCCCGGTTACGAGCAGTACTTC; CDR3: CAISAWGQPGYEQYF; D: TRBD1; J: TRBJ2-7; V: TRBV10-3; size: NA
DNA: TGTGCCAGCAGTCTCCGAGGGGGCGTCGGCACTGAAGCTTTCTTT; CDR3: CASSLRGGVGTEAFF; D: TRBD1; J: TRBJ1-1; V: TRBV27; size: NA
DNA: TGTGCCAGTAGTATAGGGGAGGGCCAAGCGGACGAGCAGTACTTC; CDR3: CASSIGEGQADEQYF; D: TRBD2; J: TRBJ2-7; V: TRBV19; size: NA
DNA: TGTGCCAGCAGTCTACAGACAGGGTCAAATGAAAAACTGTTTTTT; CDR3: CASSLQTGSNEKLFF; D: TRBD1; J: TRBJ1-4; V: TRBV6-6; size: NA
DNA: TGCGCCAGCAGCGCGGGTCGGGAGACCCAGTACTTC; CDR3: CASSAGRETQYF; D: NA; J: TRBJ2-5; V: TRBV5-1; size: once
DNA: TGCAGTGCTAGTGGCGGGCCTGAAGCTTTCTTT; CDR3: CSASGGPEAFF; D: NA; J: TRBJ1-1; V: TRBV20-1; size: few
DNA: TGTGCCAGCAGCCAAACGTACGGGGGGAACTATGGCTACACCTTC; CDR3: CASSQTYGGNYGYTF; D: NA; J: TRBJ1-2; V: TRBV7-9; size: NA
DNA: TGTGCCAGCAGTACCCCCGGGACAGGGAATCGGTCACCCCTCCACTTT; CDR3: CASSTPGTGNRSPLHF; D: TRBD1; J: TRBJ1-6; V: TRBV28; size: few
DNA: TGTGCCAGCAGCCGGGGAGGGGAAGCTTTCTTT; CDR3: CASSRGGEAFF; D: NA; J: TRBJ1-1; V: TRBV4-2; size: NA
DNA: TGTGCCAGCAGTTTGGACAGGCATACGCAGTATTTT; CDR3: CASSLDRHTQYF; D: TRBD1; J: TRBJ2-3; V: TRBV6-1; size: NA
DNA: TGTGCCAGCAGTTTCACCACTTCAGGAAACTATGGCTACACCTTC; CDR3: CASSFTTSGNYGYTF; D: NA; J: TRBJ1-2; V: TRBV27; size: few
DNA: TGTGCCAGCAGCCAAAGGTCGGCTAGCGGGAGAGGGGCAGAGACCCAGTACTTC; CDR3: CASSQRSASGRGAETQYF; D: TRBD2; J: TRBJ2-5; V: TRBV4-2; size: NA
DNA: TGTGCCAGCCCGGCCGAGGGCGAAGAGACCCAGTACTTC; CDR3: CASPAEGEETQYF; D: NA; J: TRBJ2-5; V: TRBV2; size: once
DNA: TGTGCCAGCAGCCCTACTAGCGGGAGGAGCCTGCCATCAGGAGAGACCCAGTACTTC; CDR3: CASSPTSGRSLPSGETQYF; D: TRBD2; J: TRBJ2-5; V: TRBV5-6; size: NA
DNA: TGTGCCAGCAGCCCTGCGCCGGGACTTACGGCACAAGAGACCCAGTACTTC; CDR3: CASSPAPGLTAQETQYF; D: NA; J: TRBJ2-5; V: TRBV4-2; size: NA